Each of the 30 T cell receptor beta chains below was sequenced from the same sample in a study of CD8 T cells in ankylosing spondylitis. TCRdb used MiXCR to reprocess the 5' RACE reads, holding one entry per CDR3 protein. Found here are fewer than 250,000 distinct CDR3 sequences, around 32% of them singletons; the top ten hold approximately 4.6%. The sequenced material came from blood, either unsorted or a sorted T cell fraction (not recorded which). The receptors were gathered from a male donor with ankylosing spondylitis or in good health (not recorded which).

V and J are TRBV6-1 and TRBJ2-7, with D unclear. Per the germline V gene, CDR1 is MNHNS and CDR2 is SASEGT. Trimming pared 6 bases from V and 4 bases from J, leaving 19 bases between. The CDR3 is 15 amino acids. This chain's CDR3 is CASRDSTLARYEQYF. CDR3 coding DNA: TGTGCCAGCAGGGATAGTACGTTGGCAAGATACGAGCAGTACTTC.

This chain connects TRBV29-1 to TRBJ2-7, with 7 bases aligning to TRBD1. This CDR3 region has 13 residues. With V trimmed by 3 bases and J by 0 bases, 2 bases remained unmatched. In germline, CDR1 is SQVTM, CDR2 ANQGSEA. For the CDR3, the DNA is TGCAGCGTTGAGACAGGGCACTCCTACGAGCAGTACTTC. As protein: CSVETGHSYEQYF.

This clonotype turned up a few times. This sequence joins TRBV27 and TRBJ1-5, with D uncertain. CDR3 length: 15 amino acids. Germline V CDR1 and CDR2: MNHEY, SMNVEV (reference sequence). V lost 0 bases to trimming and J lost 0 bases, with 6 bases between them. CDR3 amino acids: CASSLSGNSNQPQHF. CDR3 coding DNA: TGTGCCAGCAGTTTATCGGGGAATAGCAATCAGCCCCAGCATTTT.

In this sample, this clonotype turned up a few times. The gene calls are TRBV7-2 and TRBJ2-7, with 7 bases that match TRBD1. Trimming cost V 5 bases and J 3 bases; bases outside gene matches: 4. Germline assignment: CDR1 SGHTA and CDR2 FQGNSA. The CDR3 runs to 13 residues. The CDR3 coding sequence is TGTGCCAGCAGCCAGAACAGGGGCTACGAGCAGTACTTC. Protein product: CASSQNRGYEQYF.

The chain links TRBV29-1 to TRBJ2-1; D may be TRBD2 (5 bases). Germline CDR1 and CDR2: SQVTM and ANQGSEA. This CDR3 is 14 amino acids long. Between the trimmed V and J ends, which lost 4 bases and 8 bases, there was a span of 18 bases. CDR3 sequence (DNA): TGCAGCGTTGTAGTAGCAGACCGGGGTGATGAGCAGTTCTTC. It is translated as CSVVVADRGDEQFF.

This chain connects TRBV6-1 to TRBJ2-3; D remains unclear. The CDR3 runs 13 residues. V lost 5 bases and J 1 base, leaving 7 bases between the germline ends. The V gene's germline CDR1 is MNHNS and CDR2 SASEGT. In DNA, the CDR3 is TGTGCCAGCAGTCGCTCAGGCACAGATACGCAGTATTTT. Its translation is CASSRSGTDTQYF.

The V and J genes are TRBV28 and TRBJ2-1, with D tentatively TRBD1 (5 bases). Trimming left V 6 bases short and J 6 bases short, with 21 bases between. The CDR3 extends over 16 amino acids. Per germline, CDR1 MDHEN and CDR2 SYDVKM. This CDR3 reads CASSTALPAGRNEQFF. The CDR3 DNA reads as TGTGCCAGCAGCACCGCTCTGCCGGCAGGGCGCAATGAGCAGTTCTTC.

V and J are TRBV3-1 and TRBJ2-1, with D hard to call. V was trimmed by 0 bases and J by 12 bases, leaving 6 bases between them. CDR1 and CDR2 from the germline V gene are LGHDT and YNNKEL (reference sequence). The CDR3 totals 11 residues. The DNA for the CDR3 is TGTGCCAGCAGCCAAGAGGGTGGGCAGTTCTTC. It yields the protein CASSQEGGQFF.

The sample holds a few counts of this clonotype. In DNA, the CDR3 is TGTGCCAGCAGTCCATCCCCAAAGGCCCGGGGGGGCTACACCTTC. This encodes CASSPSPKARGGYTF. The chain joins TRBV12-3 or TRBV12-4 to TRBJ1-2; the D gene is possibly TRBD1 (5 bases). Trimming left V 5 bases short and J 8 bases short, with 21 bases between. The CDR3 length is 15 residues.

The rearrangement uses TRBV29-1 and TRBJ2-1, with 13 bases lining up with TRBD2. The ends lost 3 bases at V and 8 bases at J; junction bases unmatched: 4. Germline V gene lookup returns CDR1 SQVTM and CDR2 ANQGSEA. CDR3 length: 14 amino acids. CDR3 amino acids: CSVDTLAGGDEQFF. The CDR3 DNA reads as TGCAGCGTTGATACACTAGCGGGGGGGGATGAGCAGTTCTTC.

V gene TRBV5-6 combines with J gene TRBJ1-4; the D is unclear. CDR3 length equals 14 residues. V lost 5 bases and J 5 bases, leaving 13 bases between the germline ends. CDR1 SGHDT and CDR2 YYEEEE come from the germline V gene. CDR3 region: CASRQRTENEKLFF. In nucleotides, the CDR3 is TGTGCCAGCAGACAACGGACGGAGAATGAAAAACTGTTTTTT.

The genes are TRBV5-1 and TRBJ1-3; D is unclear. The germline gives CDR1 SGHRS, CDR2 YFSETQ. With 4 bases removed from V and 3 bases from J, the gap between germline ends came to 14 bases. The CDR3 extends over 15 amino acids. The CDR3 reads CASSPVGDGGNTIYF. CDR3 nucleotide sequence: TGCGCCAGCAGCCCAGTCGGAGACGGTGGAAACACCATATATTTT.

This clonotype appeared once. This chain joins TRBV7-2 and TRBJ2-5; the match to TRBD2 covers 12 bases. Germline V gene lookup returns CDR1 SGHTA and CDR2 FQGNSA. The CDR3 consists of 16 residues. The V segment lost 4 bases and the J segment 5 bases; nucleotides outside the gene matches: 8. The CDR3 protein is CASSSSLAGGRETQYF. CDR3 bases: TGTGCCAGCAGCTCCTCTCTAGCGGGGGGGCGGGAGACCCAGTACTTC.

This clonotype has only a few counts. The chain carries TRBV20-1 and TRBJ2-3, with TRBD2 identical over 9 bases. The CDR3 is 13 amino acids. CDR1 DFQATT and CDR2 SNEGSKA come from the germline V gene (reference sequence). The ends lost 4 bases at V and 2 bases at J; junction bases unmatched: 1. The CDR3 nucleotides read TGCAGTGCTATAGCGGGGGTCACAGATACGCAGTATTTT. Its translation is CSAIAGVTDTQYF.

The V call is TRBV7-9, the J call TRBJ2-5, with 10 bases aligning to TRBD2. This CDR3 comprises 16 residues. With 1 base clipped from V and 6 bases from J, the junction kept 8 bases outside the gene matches. CDR1 is SEHNR, CDR2 FQNEAQ, per germline (reference sequence). CDR3 in amino acids: CASSLVPSGGAKTQYF. Written as DNA, the CDR3 is TGTGCCAGCAGCTTAGTGCCCAGCGGGGGGGCCAAGACCCAGTACTTC.

The chain links TRBV29-1 to TRBJ2-7, with TRBD1 as a possible D gene (6 bases). The CDR3 totals 12 residues. Germline CDR1 and CDR2: SQVTM and ANQGSEA. The V and J ends lost 3 bases and 2 bases respectively, with 8 bases between them. The CDR3 DNA follows: TGCAGCGTTGAGGGGGCAGCCTACGAGCAGTACTTC. Protein: CSVEGAAYEQYF.

This clonotype came up once. This chain joins TRBV12-3 or TRBV12-4 and TRBJ2-7; D tentatively reads TRBD1 or TRBD2 (5 bases each). CDR3 size: 14 residues. V was pared by 7 bases and J by 4 bases, with 17 bases between. The chain's CDR3 is CASTQKEDKYEQYF. The CDR3 DNA sequence: TGTGCCAGCACTCAAAAGGAGGACAAGTACGAGCAGTACTTC.

The V gene is TRBV28, the J gene TRBJ2-3; TRBD2 matches at 13 bases. Germline V gene lookup returns CDR1 MDHEN and CDR2 SYDVKM. V dropped 6 bases and J dropped 1; count of bases not matched to a gene: 7. This CDR3 has 17 amino acids. The CDR3 here is CASRTSGGRSRTDTQYF. Here the CDR3 DNA reads TGTGCCAGCAGGACTAGCGGGGGGCGTTCCCGCACAGATACGCAGTATTTT. Full variable domain (remainder filled in from reference TRBV28 and TRBJ2-3): DVKVTQSSRYLVKRTGEKVFLECVQDMDHENMFWYRQDPGLGLRLIYFSYDVKMKEKGDIPEGYSVSREKKERFSLILESASTNQTSMYLCASRTSGGRSRTDTQYFGPGTRLTVL.

The chain has TRBV12-3 or TRBV12-4 and TRBJ2-3; 7 bases match TRBD1. The length of the CDR3 is 15 residues. V dropped 6 bases and J dropped 4; count of bases not matched to a gene: 10. The DNA of the CDR3 is TGTGCCAGCAGCCACGGGACAGATATCCCAGATACGCAGTATTTT. Translated, it gives CASSHGTDIPDTQYF.

V and J are TRBV5-5 and TRBJ2-1; D remains unclear. V was clipped by 0 bases and J by 12 bases, with 7 bases between them. The CDR3 spans 11 residues. The germline CDR1 and CDR2 sequences are SGHKS and YYEKEE (reference sequence). The CDR3 DNA is TGTGCCAGCAGCTTGGGGTCGCCGCAGTTCTTC. Its translation: CASSLGSPQFF.

The chain links TRBV6-1 to TRBJ1-5; 10 bases match TRBD1. Losses at the gene ends were 6 bases for V and 2 bases for J; bases not matched to a gene: 4. The CDR3 is 15 amino acids. Germline V gene lookup returns CDR1 MNHNS and CDR2 SASEGT. CDR3 loop: CASRKGTGGNQPQHF. The DNA for the CDR3 is TGTGCCAGCAGAAAAGGGACAGGGGGCAATCAGCCCCAGCATTTT.

This clonotype has just a few counts. The chain joins TRBV7-8 to TRBJ1-2; TRBD1 matches 7 bases. V was pared by 1 base and J by 7 bases, with 9 bases of the junction left unmatched. Germline V CDR1 and CDR2: SGHVS, FQNEAQ. The CDR3 extends over 15 amino acids. For the CDR3, the DNA is TGTGCCAGCAGCTTAGTTCAGGGAGGGGGCGGTGGCTACACCTTC. Protein product: CASSLVQGGGGGYTF. Based on the CDR3 plus reference TRBV7-8 and TRBJ1-2, the full variable domain is GAGVSQSPRYKVAKRGQDVALRCDPISGHVSLFWYQQALGQGPEFLTYFQNEAQLDKSGLPSDRFFAERPEGSVSTLKIQRTQQEDSAVYLCASSLVQGGGGGYTFGSGTRLTVV.

This rearrangement joins TRBV15 to TRBJ1-1; unclear D gene. The V gene's germline CDR1 is LNHNV and CDR2 YYDKDF (reference sequence). The ends were cut back, 1 base at V and 1 base at J, with 16 bases in the middle. The CDR3 spans 17 residues. This CDR3 reads CATSRVGKEAPNTEAFF. In nucleotides, the CDR3 is TGTGCCACCAGCAGAGTAGGCAAAGAAGCCCCGAACACTGAAGCTTTCTTT.

This clonotype was recorded a few times. The genes are TRBV6-1 and TRBJ1-6; tentatively, D is TRBD1 (5 bases). This CDR3 has 18 amino acids. V lost 5 bases to trimming and J lost 2 bases, with 19 bases between them. Germline values: CDR1 MNHNS, CDR2 SASEGT. The CDR3 DNA reads as TGTGCCAGCAGTAGGGGACGGGCCACTGGGACCTATAATTCACCCCTCCACTTT. Translating gives CASSRGRATGTYNSPLHF.

The table lists this clonotype with many counts. The chain couples TRBV5-1 to TRBJ2-5; D might be TRBD1 (6 bases). Trimming removed 0 bases at V and 3 bases at J, with 6 bases between. The V gene's germline CDR1 is SGHRS and CDR2 YFSETQ. The CDR3 is 13 residues long. CDR3 coding DNA: TGCGCCAGCAGCTTGGGGACAGAAGAGACCCAGTACTTC. As protein: CASSLGTEETQYF.

There are a few counts of this clonotype. V is TRBV20-1 and J is TRBJ1-2; a weak D match, TRBD1 (5 bases). Germline CDR1 is DFQATT and CDR2 is SNEGSKA (reference sequence). V shed 3 bases and J shed 8 bases, with 16 bases lying between them. This CDR3 spans 13 amino acids. DNA of the CDR3: TGCAGTGCTAGCCTTGGGGCAGGCCTGGGCTACACCTTC. Amino acids: CSASLGAGLGYTF.

This chain joins TRBV7-8 and TRBJ2-1; the D gene could be TRBD1 or TRBD2 (6 bases each). The germline V gene has CDR1 SGHVS and CDR2 FQNEAQ. The V and J ends lost 0 bases and 4 bases respectively, with 13 bases between them. The CDR3 contains 16 residues. CDR3 amino acids: CASSLASGAGYNEQFF. The CDR3 DNA is TGTGCCAGCAGCTTAGCTTCGGGGGCGGGTTACAATGAGCAGTTCTTC.

The chain employs TRBV3-1 and TRBJ2-7; TRBD1 might be the D (6 bases). CDR1 is LGHDT, CDR2 YNNKEL, per germline (reference sequence). V shed 4 bases and J shed 3 bases, with 13 bases lying between them. The CDR3 runs to 14 residues. The CDR3 spells CASSRLRGHYEQYF. In DNA, the CDR3 is TGTGCCAGCAGCCGTCTACGGGGACACTACGAGCAGTACTTC.

The chain has TRBV14 and TRBJ2-7, with 7 bases that match TRBD1. This CDR3 contains 15 residues. The V segment lost 3 bases and the J segment 5 bases; nucleotides outside the gene matches: 10. The germline V gene has CDR1 SGHDN and CDR2 FVKESK. This chain's CDR3 is CASSQDWGQFNEQYF. CDR3 bases: TGTGCCAGCAGCCAGGATTGGGGACAGTTCAACGAGCAGTACTTC.

The table lists this clonotype with many counts. The chain employs TRBV20-1 and TRBJ2-1, with 10 bases aligning to TRBD2. The CDR3 has 15 amino acids. Germline CDR1 DFQATT, CDR2 SNEGSKA (reference sequence). V lost 0 bases to trimming and J lost 6 bases; unmatched junction nucleotides: 5. The CDR3 spells CSARDQRGGANEQFF. The CDR3 DNA follows: TGCAGTGCTAGAGATCAGCGGGGGGGTGCCAATGAGCAGTTCTTC.